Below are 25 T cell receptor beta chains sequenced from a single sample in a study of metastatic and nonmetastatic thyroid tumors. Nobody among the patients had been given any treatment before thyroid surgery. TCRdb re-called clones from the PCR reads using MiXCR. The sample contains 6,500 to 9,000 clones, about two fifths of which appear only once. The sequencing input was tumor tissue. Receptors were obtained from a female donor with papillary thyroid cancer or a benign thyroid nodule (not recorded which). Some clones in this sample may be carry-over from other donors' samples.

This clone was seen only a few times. In DNA, the CDR3 is TGTGCCAGCAGCTCCAAGACAGGGGATGGCTACACCTTC. Its protein product is CASSSKTGDGYTF. The rearrangement uses TRBV27 and TRBJ1-2; 8 bases agree with TRBD1. The V and J ends lost 6 bases and 6 bases, in that order; junction bases with no gene match: 6. Germline values: CDR1 MNHEY, CDR2 SMNVEV (reference sequence). The CDR3 loop spans 13 amino acids.

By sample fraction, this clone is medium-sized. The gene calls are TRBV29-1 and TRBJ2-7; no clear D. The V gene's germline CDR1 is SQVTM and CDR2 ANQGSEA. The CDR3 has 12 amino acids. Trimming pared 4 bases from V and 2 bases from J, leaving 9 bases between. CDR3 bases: TGCAGCGTTGGAGGCGGCGCCTACGAGCAGTACTTC. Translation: CSVGGGAYEQYF.

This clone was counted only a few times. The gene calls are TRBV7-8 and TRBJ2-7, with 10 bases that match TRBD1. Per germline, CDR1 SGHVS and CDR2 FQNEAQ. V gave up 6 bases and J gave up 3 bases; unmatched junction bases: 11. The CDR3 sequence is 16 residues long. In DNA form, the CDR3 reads TGTGCCAGCAGAGTTACAACGGGACAGGGGATCTACGAGCAGTACTTC. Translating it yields CASRVTTGQGIYEQYF.

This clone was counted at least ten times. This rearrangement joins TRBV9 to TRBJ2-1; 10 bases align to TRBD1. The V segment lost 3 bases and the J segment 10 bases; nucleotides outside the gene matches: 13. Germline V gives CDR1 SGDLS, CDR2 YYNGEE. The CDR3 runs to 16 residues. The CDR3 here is CASSASRDRGPGEQFF. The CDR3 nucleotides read TGTGCCAGCAGCGCCAGCCGGGACAGGGGACCAGGGGAGCAGTTCTTC.

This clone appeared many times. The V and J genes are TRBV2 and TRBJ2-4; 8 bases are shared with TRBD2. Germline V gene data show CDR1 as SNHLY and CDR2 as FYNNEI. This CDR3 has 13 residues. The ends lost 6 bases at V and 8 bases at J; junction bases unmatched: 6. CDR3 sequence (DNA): TGTGCCAGCAGCTCCGGGACTAGAGACATTCAGTACTTC. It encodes CASSSGTRDIQYF.

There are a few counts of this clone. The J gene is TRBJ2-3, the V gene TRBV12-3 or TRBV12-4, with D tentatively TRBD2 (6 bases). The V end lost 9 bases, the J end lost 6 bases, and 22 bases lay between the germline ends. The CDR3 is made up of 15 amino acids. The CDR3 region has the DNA TGTGCCAGTAGTGGGAGGCTCGCGCAGGGTGATACGCAGTATTTT. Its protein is CASSGRLAQGDTQYF.

CDR3 amino acids: CASSLLPGVNEQFF. CDR3 nucleotides: TGTGCCAGCAGTTTATTGCCAGGGGTCAATGAGCAGTTCTTC. This chain uses TRBV27 with TRBJ2-1; D is perhaps TRBD1 (6 bases). The CDR3 is 14 residues long. The germline CDR1 and CDR2 sequences are MNHEY and SMNVEV (reference sequence). V was shortened by 1 base and J by 6 bases, with 10 bases between the two germline ends.

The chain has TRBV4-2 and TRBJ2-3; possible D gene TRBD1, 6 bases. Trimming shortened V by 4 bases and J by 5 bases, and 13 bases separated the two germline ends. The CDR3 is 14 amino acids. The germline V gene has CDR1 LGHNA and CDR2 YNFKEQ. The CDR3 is CASSPQGMVDTQYF. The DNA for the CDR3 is TGTGCCAGCAGCCCGCAGGGGATGGTAGATACGCAGTATTTT.

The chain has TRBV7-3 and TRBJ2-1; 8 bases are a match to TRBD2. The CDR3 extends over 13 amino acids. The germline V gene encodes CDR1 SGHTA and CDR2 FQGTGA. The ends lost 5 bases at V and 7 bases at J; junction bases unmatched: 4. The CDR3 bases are TGTGCCAGCAGCGTAGTAGCGGGAAATGAGCAGTTCTTC. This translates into CASSVVAGNEQFF.

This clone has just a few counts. Here the CDR3 reads CASTNPNTEAFF. CDR3 nucleotides: TGTGCCAGTACCAACCCGAACACTGAAGCTTTCTTT. V gene TRBV28 combines with J gene TRBJ1-1; D is ambiguous. This CDR3 region has 12 residues. V lost 9 bases to trimming and J lost 1 base, with 9 bases between them. Germline loops: CDR1 MDHEN, CDR2 SYDVKM.

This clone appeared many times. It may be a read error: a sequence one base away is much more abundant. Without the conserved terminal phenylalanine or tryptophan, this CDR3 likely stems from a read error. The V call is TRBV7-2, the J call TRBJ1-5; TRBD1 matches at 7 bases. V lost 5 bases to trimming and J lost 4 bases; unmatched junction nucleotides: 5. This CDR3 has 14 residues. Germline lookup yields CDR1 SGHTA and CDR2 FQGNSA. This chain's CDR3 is CASSRDSVNQPQHC. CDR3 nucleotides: TGTGCCAGCAGCCGGGACAGCGTAAATCAGCCCCAGCATTGT.

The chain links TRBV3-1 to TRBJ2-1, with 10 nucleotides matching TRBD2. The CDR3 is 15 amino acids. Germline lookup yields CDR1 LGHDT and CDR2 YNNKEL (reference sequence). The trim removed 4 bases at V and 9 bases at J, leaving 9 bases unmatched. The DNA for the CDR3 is TGTGCCAGCAGCCCCCTTAGCGGGAGGCAGGGTGAGCAGTTCTTC. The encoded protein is CASSPLSGRQGEQFF.

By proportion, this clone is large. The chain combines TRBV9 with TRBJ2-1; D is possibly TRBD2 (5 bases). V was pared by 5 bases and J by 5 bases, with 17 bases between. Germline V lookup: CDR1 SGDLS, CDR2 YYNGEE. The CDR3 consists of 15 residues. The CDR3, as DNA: TGTGCCAGCAGTGAGGGCCTCCTAATTAACAATGAGCAGTTCTTC. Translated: CASSEGLLINNEQFF.

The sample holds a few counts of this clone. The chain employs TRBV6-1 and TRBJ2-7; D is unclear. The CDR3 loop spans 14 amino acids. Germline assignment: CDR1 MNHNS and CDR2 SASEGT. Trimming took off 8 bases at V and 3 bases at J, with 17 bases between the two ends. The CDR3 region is CASSGSLVSYEQYF. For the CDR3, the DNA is TGTGCCAGCTCCGGTAGCCTCGTAAGCTACGAGCAGTACTTC.

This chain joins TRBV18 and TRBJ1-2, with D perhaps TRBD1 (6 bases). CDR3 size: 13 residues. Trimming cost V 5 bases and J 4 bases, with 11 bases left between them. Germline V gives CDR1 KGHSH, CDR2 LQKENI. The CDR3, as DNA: TGTGCCAGCTCAACTGACAGGCTCTATGGCTACACCTTC. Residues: CASSTDRLYGYTF.

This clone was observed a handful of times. The DNA of the CDR3 is TGTGCCAGCAGGGGAGCTGGGGCCAACGTCCTGACTTTC. This translates into CASRGAGANVLTF. The chain carries TRBV27 and TRBJ2-6, with D possibly being TRBD2 (5 bases). CDR3 length equals 13 residues. CDR1 and CDR2 (germline): MNHEY, SMNVEV (reference sequence). V gave up 6 bases and J gave up 2 bases, with 5 bases separating them.

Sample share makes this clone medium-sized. This CDR3 reads CASSFGQGSGYTF. For the CDR3, the DNA is TGTGCCAGCAGTTTCGGGCAGGGAAGTGGCTACACCTTC. This chain links TRBV28 with TRBJ1-2; D is possibly TRBD1 (5 bases). The CDR3 is 13 amino acids. Germline V gene lookup returns CDR1 MDHEN and CDR2 SYDVKM. V lost 3 bases and J 7 bases, leaving 12 bases between the germline ends.

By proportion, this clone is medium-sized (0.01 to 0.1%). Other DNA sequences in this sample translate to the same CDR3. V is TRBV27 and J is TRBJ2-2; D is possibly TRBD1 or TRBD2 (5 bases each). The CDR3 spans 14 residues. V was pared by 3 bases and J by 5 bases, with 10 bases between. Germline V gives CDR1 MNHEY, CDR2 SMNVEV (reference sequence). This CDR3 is CASSFGTLTGELFF. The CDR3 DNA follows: TGTGCCAGCAGTTTTGGGACCCTTACCGGGGAGCTGTTTTTT.

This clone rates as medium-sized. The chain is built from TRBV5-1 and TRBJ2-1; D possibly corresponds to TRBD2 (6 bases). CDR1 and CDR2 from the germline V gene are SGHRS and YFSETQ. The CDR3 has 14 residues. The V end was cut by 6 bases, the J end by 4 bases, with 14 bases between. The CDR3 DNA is TGCGCCAGCAAGACTAGTTCTGGGTACAATGAGCAGTTCTTC. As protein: CASKTSSGYNEQFF.

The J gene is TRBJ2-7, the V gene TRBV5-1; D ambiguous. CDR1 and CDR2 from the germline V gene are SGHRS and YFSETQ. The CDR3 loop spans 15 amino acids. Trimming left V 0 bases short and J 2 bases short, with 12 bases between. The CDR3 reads CASSLALSGTYEQYF. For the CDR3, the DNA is TGCGCCAGCAGCTTGGCTCTGTCCGGCACCTACGAGCAGTACTTC.

This CDR3 is CASSLQGQPQHF. CDR3 DNA sequence: TGCGCCAGCAGCTTGCAGGGCCAGCCCCAGCATTTT. This chain uses TRBV5-1 with TRBJ1-5; weak D call: TRBD1 (5 bases). The CDR3 consists of 12 residues. CDR1 is SGHRS, CDR2 YFSETQ, per germline. Trimming shortened V by 1 base and J by 7 bases, and 6 bases separated the two germline ends.

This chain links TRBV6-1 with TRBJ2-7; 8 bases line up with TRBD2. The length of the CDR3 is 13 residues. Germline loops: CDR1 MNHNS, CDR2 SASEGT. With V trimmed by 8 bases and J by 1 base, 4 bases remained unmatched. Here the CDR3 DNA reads TGTGCCAGCTCCCTAGCGGGTTCCTACGAGCAGTACTTC. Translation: CASSLAGSYEQYF.

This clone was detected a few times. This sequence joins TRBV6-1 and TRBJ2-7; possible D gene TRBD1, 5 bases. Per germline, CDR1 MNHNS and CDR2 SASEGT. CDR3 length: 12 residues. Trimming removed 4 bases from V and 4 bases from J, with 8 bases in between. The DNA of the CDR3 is TGTGCCAGCAGTGGTCAGGGTTACGAGCAGTACTTC. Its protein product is CASSGQGYEQYF.

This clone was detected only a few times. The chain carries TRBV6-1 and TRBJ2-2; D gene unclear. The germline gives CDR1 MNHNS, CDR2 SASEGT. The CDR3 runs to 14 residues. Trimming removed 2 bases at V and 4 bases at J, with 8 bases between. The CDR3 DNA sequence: TGTGCCAGCAGTGAATCTCCGGGCACCGGGGAGCTGTTTTTT. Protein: CASSESPGTGELFF.

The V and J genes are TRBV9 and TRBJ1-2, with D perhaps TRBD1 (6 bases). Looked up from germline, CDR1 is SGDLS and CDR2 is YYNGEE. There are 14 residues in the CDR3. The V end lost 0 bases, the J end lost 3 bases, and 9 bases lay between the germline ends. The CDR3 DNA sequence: TGTGCCAGCAGCGTAGAGAACAGGGACTATGGCTACACCTTC. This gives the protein CASSVENRDYGYTF.